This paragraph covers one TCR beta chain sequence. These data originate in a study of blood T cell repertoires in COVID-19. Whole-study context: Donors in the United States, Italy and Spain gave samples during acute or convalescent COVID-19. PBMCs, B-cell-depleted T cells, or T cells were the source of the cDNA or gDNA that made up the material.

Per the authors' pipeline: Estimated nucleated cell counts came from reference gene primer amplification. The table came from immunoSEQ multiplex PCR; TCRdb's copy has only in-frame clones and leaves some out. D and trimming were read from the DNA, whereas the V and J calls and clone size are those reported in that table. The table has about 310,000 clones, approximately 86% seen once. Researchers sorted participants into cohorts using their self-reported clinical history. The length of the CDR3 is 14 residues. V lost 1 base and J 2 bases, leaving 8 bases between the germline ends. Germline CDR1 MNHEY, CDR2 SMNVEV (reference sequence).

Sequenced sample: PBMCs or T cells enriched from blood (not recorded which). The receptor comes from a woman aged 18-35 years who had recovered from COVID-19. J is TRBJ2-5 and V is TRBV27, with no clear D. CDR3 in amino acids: CASSLLGPQETQYF. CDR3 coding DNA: TGTGCCAGCAGTTTATTGGGCCCTCAAGAGACCCAGTACTTC.